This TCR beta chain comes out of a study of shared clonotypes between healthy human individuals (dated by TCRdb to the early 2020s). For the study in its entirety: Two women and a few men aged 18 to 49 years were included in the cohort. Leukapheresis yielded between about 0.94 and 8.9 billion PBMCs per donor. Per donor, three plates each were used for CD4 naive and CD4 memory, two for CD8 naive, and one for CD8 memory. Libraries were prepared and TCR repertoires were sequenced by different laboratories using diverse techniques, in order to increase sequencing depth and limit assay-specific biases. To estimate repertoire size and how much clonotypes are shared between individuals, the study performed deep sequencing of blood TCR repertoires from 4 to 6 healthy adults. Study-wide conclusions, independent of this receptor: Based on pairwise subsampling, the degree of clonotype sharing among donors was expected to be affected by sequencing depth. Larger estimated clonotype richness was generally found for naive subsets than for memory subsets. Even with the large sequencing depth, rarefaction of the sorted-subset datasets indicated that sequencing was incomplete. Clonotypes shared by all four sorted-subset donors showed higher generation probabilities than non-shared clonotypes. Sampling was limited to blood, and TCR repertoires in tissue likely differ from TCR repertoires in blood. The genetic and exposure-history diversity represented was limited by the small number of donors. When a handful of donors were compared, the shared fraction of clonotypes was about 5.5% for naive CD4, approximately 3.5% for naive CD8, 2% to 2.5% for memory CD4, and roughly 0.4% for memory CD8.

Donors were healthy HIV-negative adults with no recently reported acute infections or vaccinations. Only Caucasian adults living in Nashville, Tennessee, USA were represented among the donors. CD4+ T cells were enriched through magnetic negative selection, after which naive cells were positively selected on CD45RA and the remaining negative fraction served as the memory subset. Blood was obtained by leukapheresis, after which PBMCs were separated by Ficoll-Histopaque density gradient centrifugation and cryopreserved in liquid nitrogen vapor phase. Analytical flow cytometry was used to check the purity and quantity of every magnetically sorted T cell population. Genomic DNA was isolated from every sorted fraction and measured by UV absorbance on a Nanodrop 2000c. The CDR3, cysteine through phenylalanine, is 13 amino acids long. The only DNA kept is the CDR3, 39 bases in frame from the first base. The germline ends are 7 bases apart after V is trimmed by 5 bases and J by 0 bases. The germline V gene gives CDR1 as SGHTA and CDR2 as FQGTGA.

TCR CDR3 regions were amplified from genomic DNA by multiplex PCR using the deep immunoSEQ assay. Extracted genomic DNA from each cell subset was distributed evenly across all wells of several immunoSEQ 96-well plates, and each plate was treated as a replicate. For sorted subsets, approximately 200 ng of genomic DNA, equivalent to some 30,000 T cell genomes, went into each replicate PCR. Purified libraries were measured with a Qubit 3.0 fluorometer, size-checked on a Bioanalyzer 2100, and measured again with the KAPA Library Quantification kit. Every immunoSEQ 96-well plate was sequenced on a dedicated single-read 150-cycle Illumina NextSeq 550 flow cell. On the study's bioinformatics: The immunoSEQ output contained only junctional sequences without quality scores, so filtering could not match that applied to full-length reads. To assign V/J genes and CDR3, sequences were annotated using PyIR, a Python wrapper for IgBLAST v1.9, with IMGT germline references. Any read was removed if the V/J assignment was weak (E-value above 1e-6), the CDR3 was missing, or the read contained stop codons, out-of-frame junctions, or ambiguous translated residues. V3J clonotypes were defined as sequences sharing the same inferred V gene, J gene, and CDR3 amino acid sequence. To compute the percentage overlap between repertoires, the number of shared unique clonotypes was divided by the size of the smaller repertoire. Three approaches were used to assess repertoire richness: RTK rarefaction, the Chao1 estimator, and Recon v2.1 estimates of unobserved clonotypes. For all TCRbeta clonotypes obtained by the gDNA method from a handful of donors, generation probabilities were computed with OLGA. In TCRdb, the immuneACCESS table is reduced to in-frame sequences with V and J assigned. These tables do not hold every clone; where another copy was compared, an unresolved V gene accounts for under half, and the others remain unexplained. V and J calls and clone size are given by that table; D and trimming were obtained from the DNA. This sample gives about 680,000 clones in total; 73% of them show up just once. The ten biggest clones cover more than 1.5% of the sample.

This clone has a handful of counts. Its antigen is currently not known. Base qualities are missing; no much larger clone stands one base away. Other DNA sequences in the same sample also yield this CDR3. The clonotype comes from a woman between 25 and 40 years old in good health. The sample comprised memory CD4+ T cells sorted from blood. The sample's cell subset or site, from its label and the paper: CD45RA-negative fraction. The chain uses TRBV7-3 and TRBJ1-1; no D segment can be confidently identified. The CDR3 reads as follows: CASSPSVNTEAFF. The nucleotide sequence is TGTGCCAGCAGCCCTTCCGTGAACACTGAAGCTTTCTTT.